This TCR beta chain was documented in a study of CD8 T cells in Susac syndrome. Reverse transcription of roughly 0.5 to 1 ug RNA was carried out with random hexamers. MiXCR was run by TCRdb on the immunoSEQ multiplex PCR reads, yielding one entry per CDR3 protein. The sample lists about 49,000 distinct CDR3 sequences, 90% to 95% occurring once. Germline V lookup: CDR1 SNHLY, CDR2 FYNNEI. CDR3 size: 14 residues. Trimming took 6 bases from V and 0 from J, leaving 12 bases between them. Sequencing targeted TCR beta in blood CD8+ and CD4+ T cells. Negative isolation was used for CD8+ and CD4+ T cells and FACS enrichment for TEMRA cells.

The rearrangement links TRBV2 to TRBJ2-7; TRBD1 might be the D (5 bases). The sequencing sample was made of CD8+ T cells from PBMCs. This receptor was identified in a human donor in good health. The CDR3 spells CASSVDQGSYEQYF. The CDR3 DNA is TGTGCCAGCAGCGTCGACCAGGGCTCCTACGAGCAGTACTTC.